These 9 T cell receptor beta chains came from one sample sequenced in a study of follicular helper T cells after annual influenza vaccination. Assay used: immunoSEQ multiplex PCR; TCRdb lists only in-frame clones, some missing. The data show some 8,200 clones, approximately 85% seen once. Time point described: 2014-2015 season, pre-vaccination. The starting material was CXCR5+ CD38- circulating T follicular helper cells from blood, obtained on the day of influenza vaccination. Described subset: circulating Tfh, non-naive CD4+CXCR5+PD-1+ (ICOS+CD38+ or ICOS-CD38-). All receptors come from an adult who received the influenza vaccine.

The rearrangement uses TRBV6-1 and TRBJ1-5; perhaps TRBD1 as D (6 bases). The CDR3 covers 14 residues. V lost 6 bases and J 5 bases, leaving 14 bases between the germline ends. Germline V CDR1 and CDR2: MNHNS, SASEGT. CDR3 protein: CASRDWTAYQPQHF. CDR3 DNA sequence: TGTGCCAGCAGAGATTGGACAGCGTATCAGCCCCAGCATTTT.

The J gene is TRBJ2-3, the V gene TRBV7-9, with D perhaps matching TRBD1 or TRBD2 (6 bases each). Looked up from germline, CDR1 is SEHNR and CDR2 is FQNEAQ (reference sequence). With 4 bases removed from V and 0 bases from J, the gap between germline ends came to 14 bases. This CDR3 contains 16 residues. The CDR3 spells CASSSGGGRSTDTQYF. CDR3 nucleotides: TGTGCCAGCAGCTCCGGAGGGGGGAGAAGCACAGATACGCAGTATTTT.

CDR3 nucleotides: TGTGCCAGCAGTTTACTAGGCAGGGACAGCACTGAAGCTTTCTTT. This translates into CASSLLGRDSTEAFF. The genes are TRBV28 and TRBJ1-1; TRBD1 aligns across 7 bases. CDR1 is MDHEN, CDR2 SYDVKM, per germline. The CDR3 spans 15 residues. J gave up 4 bases and V 2 bases, and 7 bases lay outside the gene matches.

The V and J genes are TRBV5-8 and TRBJ2-2; the match to TRBD1 covers 8 bases. The germline V gene encodes CDR1 SGHTS and CDR2 YDEGEE. The J segment lost 0 bases and the V segment lost 5 bases, leaving 3 bases of the junction unmatched. This CDR3 comprises 15 residues. CDR3: CASRAQGANTGELFF. CDR3 DNA: TGTGCCAGCAGGGCACAGGGGGCGAACACCGGGGAGCTGTTTTTT.

This chain's CDR3 is CASSYTGANTDTQYF. CDR3 sequence (DNA): TGTGCCAGCAGTTATACGGGGGCGAACACAGATACGCAGTATTTT. This rearrangement joins TRBV2 to TRBJ2-3; D is perhaps TRBD1 or TRBD2 (6 bases each). The germline V gene has CDR1 SNHLY and CDR2 FYNNEI. Between the trimmed V and J ends, which lost 5 bases and 2 bases, there was a span of 14 bases. This CDR3 region has 15 residues.

The chain recombines TRBV5-1 with TRBJ1-2; no clear D. The ends were cut back, 0 bases at V and 7 bases at J, with 7 bases in the middle. CDR1 and CDR2 from the germline V gene are SGHRS and YFSETQ. This CDR3 has 12 residues. The CDR3 DNA reads as TGCGCCAGCAGCTTGGACGCCACTGGCTACACCTTC. This translates into CASSLDATGYTF.

This clone was observed once. V is TRBV7-2 and J is TRBJ2-3; D unresolved. V was pared by 3 bases and J by 7 bases, with 8 bases between. The CDR3 spans 12 residues. The germline CDR1 and CDR2 sequences are SGHTA and FQGNSA. The CDR3 nucleotides read TGTGCCAGCAGCTTTGGAGAGTATACGCAGTATTTT. The encoded protein is CASSFGEYTQYF.

This clone showed up just once. The rearrangement joins TRBV5-1 to TRBJ2-3, with a tentative D call TRBD2 (6 bases). The length of the CDR3 is 16 residues. Deletions cut 4 bases from V and 6 bases from J, with 21 bases between. CDR1 and CDR2 (germline): SGHRS, YFSETQ. CDR3 loop: CASSGGVDPGEDTQYF. The CDR3 nucleotides read TGCGCCAGCAGCGGCGGGGTCGACCCGGGGGAGGATACGCAGTATTTT.

V and J are TRBV10-3 and TRBJ2-6, with D perhaps TRBD1 (5 bases). The length of the CDR3 is 17 residues. V was cut by 6 bases and J by 0 bases, with 15 bases left in between. Germline CDR1 is ENHRY and CDR2 is SYGVKD. Here the CDR3 DNA reads TGTGCCATCAGAAGGGGTGGGGCGGACTCTGGGGCCAACGTCCTGACTTTC. It yields the protein CAIRRGGADSGANVLTF.